The present TCR beta chain was sequenced within a study of T cell repertoires in cytomegalovirus infection. There are many counts of this clonotype. TCRdb reprocessed the reads with MiXCR, giving one entry per CDR3 protein. The sample holds under 350,000 distinct CDR3 sequences, roughly a tenth seen once. Trimming took off 2 bases at V and 3 bases at J, with 12 bases between the two ends. The CDR3 covers 15 residues. Germline loops: CDR1 SGHVS, CDR2 FQNEAQ. The receptor's source is a human donor in good health (CMV status not recorded). Some clones in this sample may be carry-over from other donors' samples. The chain employs TRBV7-8 and TRBJ2-3, with D perhaps TRBD1 (6 bases). Specimen: PBMCs. The CDR3 coding sequence is TGTGCCAGCAGCTTACGGGAACAGGGTACAGATACGCAGTATTTT. Encoded protein: CASSLREQGTDTQYF.